Listed here are 32 T cell receptor beta chains from one sample, sequenced in a study of shared clonotypes between healthy human individuals. Assay used: immunoSEQ multiplex PCR; TCRdb lists only in-frame clones, some missing. Found here are approximately 340,000 clones, over 65% of them singletons; the top ten hold about a tenth. The sequencing input was memory CD4+ T cells sorted from blood. The subset here: CD45RA-negative fraction. Receptors originate from a man aged 25-40 years in good health.

The chain recombines TRBV29-1 with TRBJ2-3; unclear D gene. V was pared by 3 bases and J by 4 bases, with 2 bases between. Looked up from germline, CDR1 is SQVTM and CDR2 is ANQGSEA. CDR3 length: 10 amino acids. The DNA for the CDR3 is TGCAGCGTTGATTCAGATACGCAGTATTTT. Translated: CSVDSDTQYF.

The V and J genes are TRBV7-2 and TRBJ2-5; weak D call: TRBD2 (5 bases). The CDR3 spans 14 residues. CDR1 is SGHTA, CDR2 FQGNSA, per germline. V was clipped by 3 bases and J by 1 base, with 9 bases between them. The CDR3 coding sequence is TGTGCCAGCAGCTTTGTAGCGACCCAAGAGACCCAGTACTTC. It codes for CASSFVATQETQYF.

This rearrangement joins TRBV7-9 to TRBJ2-2; no clear D. Germline loops: CDR1 SEHNR, CDR2 FQNEAQ (reference sequence). The CDR3 contains 12 residues. Trimming pared 5 bases from V and 2 bases from J, leaving 3 bases between. The chain's CDR3 is CASSTNTGELFF. CDR3 coding DNA: TGTGCCAGCAGCACAAACACCGGGGAGCTGTTTTTT.

This clone was picked up one time. This chain joins TRBV5-6 and TRBJ2-5; D is perhaps TRBD1 (8 bases). V was pared by 2 bases and J by 5 bases, with 13 bases between. Germline assignment: CDR1 SGHDT and CDR2 YYEEEE. This CDR3 is 14 amino acids long. The CDR3 region is CASSFGQGGETQYF. In DNA form, the CDR3 reads TGTGCCAGCAGCTTTGGACAGGGAGGGGAGACCCAGTACTTC. The whole variable domain, remainder taken from reference TRBV5-6 and TRBJ2-5, is DAGVTQSPTHLIKTRGQQVTLRCSPKSGHDTVSWYQQALGQGPQFIFQYYEEEERQRGNFPDRFSGHQFPNYSSELNVNALLLGDSALYLCASSFGQGGETQYFGPGTRLLVL.

At least ten counts were recorded for this clone. CDR3 region: CACARGTPSGSRSSYNEQFF. The DNA for the CDR3 is TGTGCCTGCGCCCGGGGAACCCCTAGCGGGAGCCGGAGCTCCTACAATGAGCAGTTCTTC. The rearrangement uses TRBV30 and TRBJ2-1; 10 bases agree with TRBD2. Germline trimming cut 6 bases from V and 0 bases from J; bases unmatched to any gene: 20. There are 20 residues in the CDR3. CDR1 is GTSNPN and CDR2 is SVGIG in the germline V gene (reference sequence).

This chain links TRBV6-1 with TRBJ1-3; D is unclear. This CDR3 contains 15 residues. Per germline, CDR1 MNHNS and CDR2 SASEGT. Trimming pared 3 bases from V and 0 bases from J, leaving 9 bases between. The DNA for the CDR3 is TGTGCCAGCAGTGAGGGCAGCTTCTCTGGAAACACCATATATTTT. Translated, it gives CASSEGSFSGNTIYF.

The J gene is TRBJ1-1, the V gene TRBV10-3; D not resolved. Trimming took off 5 bases at V and 7 bases at J, with 11 bases between the two ends. CDR1 is ENHRY and CDR2 is SYGVKD in the germline V gene. The CDR3 runs 12 residues. CDR3 loop: CAISNSPSEAFF. As DNA, the CDR3 is TGTGCCATCAGTAACAGTCCAAGTGAAGCTTTCTTT.

The chain combines TRBV29-1 with TRBJ2-2, with 8 bases fitting TRBD1. This CDR3 contains 15 residues. The V gene end was trimmed by 5 bases and the J gene end by 6 bases; junction bases not matched to a gene: 11. Per germline, CDR1 SQVTM and CDR2 ANQGSEA. The DNA for the CDR3 is TGCAGCGTTATGGGGTTCAGGGGGCTTCCCGGGGAGCTGTTTTTT. Its protein product is CSVMGFRGLPGELFF.

V gene TRBV5-1 combines with J gene TRBJ2-7; possibly TRBD1 or TRBD2 for D (5 bases each). This CDR3 spans 13 amino acids. Germline CDR1 is SGHRS and CDR2 is YFSETQ. Deletions cut 2 bases from V and 7 bases from J, with 13 bases between. The CDR3 DNA reads as TGCGCCAGCAGCTTAGGGGAGTGGGGGGAGCAGTACTTC. Protein sequence: CASSLGEWGEQYF.

This clone was found many times. The chain recombines TRBV7-9 with TRBJ2-7, with D possibly matching TRBD2 (6 bases). V was cut by 1 base and J by 0 bases, with 10 bases left in between. This CDR3 comprises 15 residues. The germline gives CDR1 SEHNR, CDR2 FQNEAQ (reference sequence). CDR3 amino acids: CASSLGLGSSYEQYF. In DNA, the CDR3 is TGTGCCAGCAGCTTAGGACTAGGAAGCTCCTACGAGCAGTACTTC.

The DNA for the CDR3 is TGTGCCAGCAGCTCGGAGGGGCGGCAGCCCCAGCATTTT. It encodes CASSSEGRQPQHF. This chain joins TRBV5-4 and TRBJ1-5, with D maybe TRBD1 (5 bases). The CDR3 totals 13 residues. Germline CDR1 is SGHNT and CDR2 is YYREEE (reference sequence). V gave up 3 bases and J gave up 7 bases, with 11 bases separating them.

V usage is TRBV7-9 and J usage is TRBJ2-3; D is ambiguous. The CDR3 runs to 16 residues. Trimming pared 4 bases from V and 0 bases from J, leaving 14 bases between. Germline CDR1 SEHNR, CDR2 FQNEAQ (reference sequence). The CDR3 region is CASSWRPSSSTDTQYF. The CDR3 nucleotides read TGTGCCAGCAGCTGGAGACCCAGCAGTAGCACAGATACGCAGTATTTT.

This chain connects TRBV18 to TRBJ2-7; 12 nucleotides align to TRBD2. Losses at the gene ends were 1 base for V and 7 bases for J; bases not matched to a gene: 11. The CDR3 spans 17 residues. Germline CDR1 reads KGHSH; CDR2 reads LQKENI. The CDR3 sequence is CASSPLRRLAGGEEQYF. CDR3 nucleotides: TGTGCCAGCTCACCACTCAGGCGTCTAGCGGGAGGGGAGGAGCAGTACTTC.

The chain recombines TRBV19 with TRBJ1-4; D call uncertain. V shed 5 bases and J shed 7 bases, with 5 bases lying between them. This CDR3 has 11 residues. Germline V gene sequence: CDR1 LNHDA, CDR2 SQIVND (reference sequence). CDR3 DNA sequence: TGTGCCAGTAGTGCCTTTGAAAAACTGTTTTTT. Its protein is CASSAFEKLFF. Full variable domain (rest looked up from reference TRBV19 and TRBJ1-4): DGGITQSPKYLFRKEGQNVTLSCEQNLNHDAMYWYRQDPGQGLRLIYYSQIVNDFQKGDIAEGYSVSREKKESFPLTVTSAQKNPTAFYLCASSAFEKLFFGSGTQLSVL.

Only a few counts were recorded for this clone. The rearrangement uses TRBV9 and TRBJ2-7; 11 nucleotides align to TRBD2. The trim removed 4 bases at V and 7 bases at J, leaving 10 bases unmatched. CDR3 length: 15 amino acids. The germline CDR1 and CDR2 sequences are SGDLS and YYNGEE. The chain's CDR3 is CASSLGLAVVSEQYF. CDR3 in DNA: TGTGCCAGCAGCCTGGGACTAGCGGTGGTGAGTGAGCAGTACTTC. The full variable domain, completed using reference TRBV9 and TRBJ2-7, is DSGVTQTPKHLITATGQRVTLRCSPRSGDLSVYWYQQSLDQGLQFLIQYYNGEERAKGNILERFSAQQFPDLHSELNLSSLELGDSALYFCASSLGLAVVSEQYFGPGTRLTVT.

This clone appeared a few times. The J gene is TRBJ2-7, the V gene TRBV6-5; D unclear. V lost 7 bases and J 3 bases, leaving 10 bases between the germline ends. Germline V gene lookup returns CDR1 MNHEY and CDR2 SVGAGI. The CDR3 has 12 amino acids. CDR3 sequence reads: CASTPLGYEQYF. In nucleotides, the CDR3 is TGTGCCAGCACACCCCTGGGCTACGAGCAGTACTTC.

The chain recombines TRBV29-1 with TRBJ1-2; unclear D gene. The CDR3 sequence is 13 residues long. Trimming removed 6 bases from V and 5 bases from J, with 16 bases in between. Germline CDR1 is SQVTM and CDR2 is ANQGSEA. The CDR3 DNA reads as TGCAGCGTCTCCAACCCCCGGATGTATGGCTACACCTTC. As protein: CSVSNPRMYGYTF.

This clone was seen a handful of times. The chain has TRBV28 and TRBJ1-4, with D unresolved. This CDR3 spans 14 amino acids. From germline, CDR1 is MDHEN and CDR2 SYDVKM. Trimming left V 5 bases short and J 0 bases short, with 7 bases between. The CDR3 sequence is CASSGRATNEKLFF. The CDR3 region has the DNA TGTGCCAGCAGTGGCCGGGCAACTAATGAAAAACTGTTTTTT. The whole variable domain, remainder taken from reference TRBV28 and TRBJ1-4, is DVKVTQSSRYLVKRTGEKVFLECVQDMDHENMFWYRQDPGLGLRLIYFSYDVKMKEKGDIPEGYSVSREKKERFSLILESASTNQTSMYLCASSGRATNEKLFFGSGTQLSVL.

The chain carries TRBV5-1 and TRBJ2-1; the match to TRBD2 covers 9 bases. Germline loops: CDR1 SGHRS, CDR2 YFSETQ. The CDR3 sequence is 16 residues long. The junction had 8 bases not matched to a gene; V was cut back by 4 bases and J by 3 bases. The CDR3 DNA follows: TGCGCCAGCAGCCCCCTAGCGGGATTTGGCTACAATGAGCAGTTCTTC. This gives the protein CASSPLAGFGYNEQFF.

The chain's CDR3 is CASSHAGKTYGYTF. The CDR3 nucleotides are TGTGCCAGCAGTCATGCGGGAAAGACCTATGGCTACACCTTC. This rearrangement joins TRBV25-1 to TRBJ1-2; D unclear. V was trimmed by 5 bases and J by 4 bases, leaving 14 bases between them. CDR1 MGHDK and CDR2 SYGVNS come from the germline V gene. This CDR3 spans 14 amino acids.

This clone was observed a few times. V and J are TRBV30 and TRBJ1-5; weak D call: TRBD1 (5 bases). V was clipped by 5 bases and J by 1 base, with 9 bases between them. The CDR3 contains 13 residues. Germline values: CDR1 GTSNPN, CDR2 SVGIG (reference sequence). In DNA, the CDR3 is TGTGCCTGGGGGAGGGACAGCAATCAGCCCCAGCATTTT. Translating it yields CAWGRDSNQPQHF.

The gene calls are TRBV7-9 and TRBJ2-1, with a tentative D call TRBD2 (6 bases). The V gene's germline CDR1 is SEHNR and CDR2 FQNEAQ (reference sequence). The V end lost 10 bases, the J end lost 3 bases, and 19 bases lay between the germline ends. CDR3 length equals 15 residues. The DNA of the CDR3 is TGTGCCACCGGCGGGGCCTCAAGTTTCTACAATGAGCAGTTCTTC. Its protein is CATGGASSFYNEQFF.

This clone has only a few counts. V is TRBV2 and J is TRBJ2-5, with D unclear. Trimming removed 5 bases at V and 1 base at J, with 11 bases between. There are 14 residues in the CDR3. Germline V gene data show CDR1 as SNHLY and CDR2 as FYNNEI. CDR3 sequence: CASSIRAFQETQYF. The CDR3, as DNA: TGTGCCAGCAGTATTAGGGCCTTCCAAGAGACCCAGTACTTC.

This chain links TRBV9 with TRBJ2-2; D is unclear. The length of the CDR3 is 12 residues. V was clipped by 3 bases and J by 5 bases, with 5 bases between them. The germline CDR1 and CDR2 sequences are SGDLS and YYNGEE. CDR3 in DNA: TGTGCCAGCAGCGCCCTAACCGGGGAGCTGTTTTTT. Protein: CASSALTGELFF.

This chain uses TRBV19 with TRBJ2-1, with D perhaps TRBD1 (5 bases). The V end lost 5 bases, the J end lost 4 bases, and 9 bases lay between the germline ends. Germline CDR1 is LNHDA and CDR2 is SQIVND (reference sequence). There are 13 residues in the CDR3. The CDR3 bases are TGTGCCAGTAGTCCTAGGGGTTACAATGAGCAGTTCTTC. It encodes CASSPRGYNEQFF.

The gene calls are TRBV14 and TRBJ1-1, with 7 bases lining up with TRBD1. The CDR3 has 14 residues. Trimming took 4 bases from V and 2 from J; bases not matched to a gene: 4. In germline, CDR1 is SGHDN, CDR2 FVKESK. The CDR3 reads CASSLDRFNTEAFF. CDR3 nucleotides: TGTGCCAGCAGCCTGGACAGGTTTAACACTGAAGCTTTCTTT.

This chain links TRBV7-3 with TRBJ1-1, with D maybe TRBD1 (6 bases). Trimming shortened V by 1 base and J by 4 bases, and 13 bases separated the two germline ends. The CDR3 runs 15 residues. Looked up from germline, CDR1 is SGHTA and CDR2 is FQGTGA. CDR3 DNA: TGTGCCAGCAGCTTAAGTGGCGGGGGCGGCACTGAAGCTTTCTTT. It codes for CASSLSGGGGTEAFF.

The chain has TRBV2 and TRBJ2-7; TRBD1 aligns across 7 bases. CDR1 is SNHLY and CDR2 is FYNNEI in the germline V gene. The CDR3 totals 14 residues. The junction had 7 bases not matched to a gene; V was cut back by 8 bases and J by 0 bases. The DNA for the CDR3 is TGTGCCAGCGTCGAACAGGGGCCCTCCTACGAGCAGTACTTC. Translating it yields CASVEQGPSYEQYF.

The chain combines TRBV29-1 with TRBJ2-7; 12 nucleotides agree with TRBD2. The ends lost 6 bases at V and 7 bases at J; junction bases unmatched: 10. There are 14 residues in the CDR3. Looked up from germline, CDR1 is SQVTM and CDR2 is ANQGSEA. The CDR3 bases are TGCAGCGTCCCGACAGGACTAGCGGGGACGGAGCAGTACTTC. Translation gives CSVPTGLAGTEQYF.

The rearrangement uses TRBV6-5 and TRBJ2-3, with TRBD1 matching over 11 bases. Germline V gives CDR1 MNHEY, CDR2 SVGAGI. The CDR3 contains 15 residues. The V and J ends lost 5 bases and 7 bases, in that order; junction bases with no gene match: 8. CDR3: CASSQPGQGVYTQYF. The CDR3 region has the DNA TGTGCCAGCAGTCAACCGGGACAGGGGGTTTATACGCAGTATTTT.

This chain joins TRBV28 and TRBJ2-7, with D possibly matching TRBD1 (6 bases). The V gene's germline CDR1 is MDHEN and CDR2 SYDVKM. Trimming cost V 5 bases and J 4 bases, with 6 bases left between them. This CDR3 has 11 residues. CDR3 DNA sequence: TGTGCCAGCAGTACAGGGTACGAGCAGTACTTC. It yields the protein CASSTGYEQYF.

CDR3 nucleotides: TGTGCCAGCAGTGACGGAGCTCAAAATGAGCAGTTCTTC. Translating it yields CASSDGAQNEQFF. This chain connects TRBV6-4 to TRBJ2-1; D ambiguous. CDR3 size: 13 residues. Trimming cost V 2 bases and J 7 bases, with 9 bases left between them. From germline, CDR1 is MRHNA and CDR2 SNTAGT.